The clone carrying this T cell receptor (beta chain) was detected a few times. Antigen specificity is unknown. Cultured CD4+ T cells had their DNA profiled by the Oncomine TCR Beta short-read assay. TCRdb reanalysed the PCR reads using MiXCR and keeps one entry per CDR3 protein. The sample comprises tens of thousands of distinct CDR3 sequences, about 33% of which are singletons, and 11% rests with the top ten. This entry is derived from a study of vaccination and CD4 T cells after COVID-19. Time point in this sample: late sampling 161 to 241 days after vaccination in three convalescent patients. Treatment indicated: approximately 10-day PBMC culture with coronavirus spike peptide pools or control peptides (ViraFEST assay). Every positive PCR date fell between March and December 2020, earlier than the US Alpha, Beta and Delta variants. CDR1 is MGHRA and CDR2 is YSYEKL in the germline V gene. J lost 2 bases, V lost 2 bases, and 5 bases had no gene match. This CDR3 spans 16 amino acids.

Findings and caveats of the study: A relatively small number of convalescent patients were studied, and no early post-infection timepoints were included. Convalescent patients' vaccine-specific clones were spike mono-reactive in 304 of 307 cases.

The chain employs TRBV4-1 and TRBJ1-5; 8 nucleotides match TRBD1. The sequences come from CD4+ T cells from blood, cultured in vitro, collected about 7 months after SARS-CoV-2 vaccination. This receptor was obtained from a human donor who had recovered from COVID-19. As DNA, the CDR3 is TGCGCCAGCAGCCAATACGGACAGGGAGGCAATCAGCCCCAGCATTTT. This codes for CASSQYGQGGNQPQHF.